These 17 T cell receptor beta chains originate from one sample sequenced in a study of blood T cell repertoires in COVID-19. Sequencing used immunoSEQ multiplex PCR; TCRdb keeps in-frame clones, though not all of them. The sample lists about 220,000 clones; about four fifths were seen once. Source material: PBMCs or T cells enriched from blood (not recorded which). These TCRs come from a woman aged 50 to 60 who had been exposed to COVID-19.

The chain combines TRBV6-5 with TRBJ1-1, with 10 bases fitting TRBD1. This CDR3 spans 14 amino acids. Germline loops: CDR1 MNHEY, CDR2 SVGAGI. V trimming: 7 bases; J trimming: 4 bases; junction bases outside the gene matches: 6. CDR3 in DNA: TGTGCCAGCACCCTAGGACAGGGGGGCACTGAAGCTTTCTTT. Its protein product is CASTLGQGGTEAFF.

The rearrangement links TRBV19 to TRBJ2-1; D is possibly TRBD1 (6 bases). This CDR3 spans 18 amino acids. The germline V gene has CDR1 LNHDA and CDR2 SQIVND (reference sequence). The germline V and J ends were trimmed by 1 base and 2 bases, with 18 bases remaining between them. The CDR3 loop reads CASSIAPRGQSTYNEQFF. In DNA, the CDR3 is TGTGCCAGTAGTATAGCCCCAAGAGGACAGTCCACCTACAATGAGCAGTTCTTC.

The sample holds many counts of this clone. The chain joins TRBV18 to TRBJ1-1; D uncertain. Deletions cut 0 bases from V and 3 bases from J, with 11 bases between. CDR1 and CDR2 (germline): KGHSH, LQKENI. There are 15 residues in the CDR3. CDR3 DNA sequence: TGTGCCAGCTCACCACCGGTGGGCCTGGACACTGAAGCTTTCTTT. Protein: CASSPPVGLDTEAFF.

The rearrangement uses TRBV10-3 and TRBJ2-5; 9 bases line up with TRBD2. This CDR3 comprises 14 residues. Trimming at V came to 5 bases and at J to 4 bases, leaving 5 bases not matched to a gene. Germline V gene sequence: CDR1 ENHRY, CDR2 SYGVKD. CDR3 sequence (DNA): TGTGCCATCAGTAATAGCGGGGGTCTAGAGACCCAGTACTTC. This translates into CAISNSGGLETQYF.

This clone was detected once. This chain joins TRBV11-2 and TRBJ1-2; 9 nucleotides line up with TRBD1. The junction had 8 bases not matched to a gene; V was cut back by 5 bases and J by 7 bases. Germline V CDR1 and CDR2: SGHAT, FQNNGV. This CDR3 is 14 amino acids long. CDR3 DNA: TGTGCCAGCAGCCAACCGACAGGGGGACGTGGCTACACCTTC. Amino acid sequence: CASSQPTGGRGYTF.

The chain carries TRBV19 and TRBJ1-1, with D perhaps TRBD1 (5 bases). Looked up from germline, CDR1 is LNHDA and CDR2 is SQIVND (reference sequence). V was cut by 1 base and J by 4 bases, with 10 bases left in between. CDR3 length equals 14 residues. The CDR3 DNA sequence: TGTGCCAGTAGTATAGCAGGGCTGGGCACTGAAGCTTTCTTT. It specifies CASSIAGLGTEAFF. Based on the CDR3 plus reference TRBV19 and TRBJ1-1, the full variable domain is DGGITQSPKYLFRKEGQNVTLSCEQNLNHDAMYWYRQDPGQGLRLIYYSQIVNDFQKGDIAEGYSVSREKKESFPLTVTSAQKNPTAFYLCASSIAGLGTEAFFGQGTRLTVV.

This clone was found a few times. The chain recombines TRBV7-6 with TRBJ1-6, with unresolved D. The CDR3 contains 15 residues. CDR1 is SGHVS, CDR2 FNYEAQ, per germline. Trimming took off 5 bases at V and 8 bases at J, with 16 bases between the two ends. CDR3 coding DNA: TGTGCCAGCAGCCTGGAAAGTACCCGGGATTCACCCCTCCACTTT. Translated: CASSLESTRDSPLHF.

The CDR3 DNA follows: TGTGCCAGCAGCCAGCCCCTTGGTGGGGGGACCTACGAGCAGTACTTC. It specifies CASSQPLGGGTYEQYF. The rearrangement joins TRBV4-2 to TRBJ2-7, with D possibly being TRBD2 (6 bases). The CDR3 is 16 amino acids. Germline values: CDR1 LGHNA, CDR2 YNFKEQ. With 3 bases removed from V and 2 bases from J, the gap between germline ends came to 17 bases.

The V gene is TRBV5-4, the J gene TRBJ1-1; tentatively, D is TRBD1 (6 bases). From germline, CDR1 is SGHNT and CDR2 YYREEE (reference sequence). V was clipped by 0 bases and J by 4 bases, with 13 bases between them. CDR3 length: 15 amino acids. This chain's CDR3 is CASSLERGRGTEAFF. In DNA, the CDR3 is TGTGCCAGCAGCTTGGAAAGGGGGAGAGGCACTGAAGCTTTCTTT.

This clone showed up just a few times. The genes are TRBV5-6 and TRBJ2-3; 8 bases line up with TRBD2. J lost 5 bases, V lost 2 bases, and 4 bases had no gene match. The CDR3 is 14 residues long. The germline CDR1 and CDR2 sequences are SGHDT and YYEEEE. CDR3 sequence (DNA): TGTGCCAGCAGCTTCACAGCGGGGGTAGATACGCAGTATTTT. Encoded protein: CASSFTAGVDTQYF.

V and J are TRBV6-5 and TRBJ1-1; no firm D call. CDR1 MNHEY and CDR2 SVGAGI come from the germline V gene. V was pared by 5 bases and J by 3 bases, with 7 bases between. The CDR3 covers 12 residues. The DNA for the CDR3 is TGTGCCAGCAGTCTGGCTGACACTGAAGCTTTCTTT. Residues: CASSLADTEAFF.

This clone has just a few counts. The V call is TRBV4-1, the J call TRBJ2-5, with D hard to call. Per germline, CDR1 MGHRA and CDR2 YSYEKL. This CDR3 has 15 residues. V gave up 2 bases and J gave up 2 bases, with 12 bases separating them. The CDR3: CASSQPGSSQETQYF. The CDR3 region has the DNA TGCGCCAGCAGCCAACCAGGATCCAGTCAAGAGACCCAGTACTTC.

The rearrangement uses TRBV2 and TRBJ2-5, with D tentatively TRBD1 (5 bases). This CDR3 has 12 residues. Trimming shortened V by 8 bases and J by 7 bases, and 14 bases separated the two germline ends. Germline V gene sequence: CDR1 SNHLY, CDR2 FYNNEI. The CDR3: CASGRVVWTQYF. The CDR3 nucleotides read TGTGCCAGCGGCAGGGTCGTGTGGACCCAGTACTTC.

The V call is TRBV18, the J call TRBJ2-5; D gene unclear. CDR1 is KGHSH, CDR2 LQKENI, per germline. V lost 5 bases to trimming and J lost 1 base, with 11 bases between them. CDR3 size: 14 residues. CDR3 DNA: TGTGCCAGCTCAACAAGTGCGGTCCAAGAGACCCAGTACTTC. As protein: CASSTSAVQETQYF.

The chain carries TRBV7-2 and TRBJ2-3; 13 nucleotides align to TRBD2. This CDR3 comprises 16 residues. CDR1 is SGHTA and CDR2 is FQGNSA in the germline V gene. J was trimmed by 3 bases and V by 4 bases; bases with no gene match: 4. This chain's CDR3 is CASSSILAGGTDTQYF. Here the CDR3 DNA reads TGTGCCAGCAGCTCTATACTAGCGGGGGGGACAGATACGCAGTATTTT.

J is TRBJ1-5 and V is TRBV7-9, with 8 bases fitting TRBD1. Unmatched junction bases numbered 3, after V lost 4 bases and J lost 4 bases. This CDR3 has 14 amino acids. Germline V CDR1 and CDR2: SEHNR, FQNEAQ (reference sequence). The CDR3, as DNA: TGTGCCAGCAGCTCCACAGGGGGAAATCAGCCCCAGCATTTT. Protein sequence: CASSSTGGNQPQHF.

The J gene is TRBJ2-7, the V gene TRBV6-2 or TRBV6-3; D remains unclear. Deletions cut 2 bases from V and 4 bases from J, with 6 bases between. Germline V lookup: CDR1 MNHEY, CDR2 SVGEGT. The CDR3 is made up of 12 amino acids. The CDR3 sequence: CASSYAAYEQYF. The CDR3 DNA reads TGTGCCAGCAGTTACGCAGCGTACGAGCAGTACTTC.